The rows below give T cell receptor beta chains drawn from one sample of a study of cytomegalovirus exposure and HLA in healthy donors. Some clones are missing from TCRdb's copy, which holds only in-frame ones; the method was immunoSEQ multiplex PCR. The data hold roughly 100,000 clones, with around 68% observed a single time. Sequencing was performed on PBMCs. The origin of the receptors is a human donor in good health. Both conserved end residues are part of each CDR3. The D gene is left open where the match is weak. The size field is filled for only some rows; it gives once, few, many or a size class.

abundance	v_gene	j_gene	d_gene	CDR3nt	CDR3aa
-	TRBV4-1	TRBJ2-2	TRBD1	TGCGCCAGCAACTCTCCGGGACAGGGTACCGGGGAGCTGTTTTTT	CASNSPGQGTGELFF
-	TRBV6-1	TRBJ1-4	TRBD1	TGTGCCAGCAGTGCCGGACAGGTTATTAATGAAAAACTGTTTTTT	CASSAGQVINEKLFF
-	TRBV4-1	TRBJ2-1	TRBD2	TGCGCCAGCAGCCAAGGACTAGCGGGTCTTCTCTACAATGAGCAGTTCTTC	CASSQGLAGLLYNEQFF
few	TRBV27	TRBJ1-2	TRBD1	TGTGCCAGCAGTTTGTACGGACAGGCGAACTATGGCTACACCTTC	CASSLYGQANYGYTF
-	TRBV10-3	TRBJ2-3	-	TGTGCCATCAGAAGTGATCTAGGGGAGGGCACAGATACGCAGTATTTT	CAIRSDLGEGTDTQYF
few	TRBV27	TRBJ1-5	-	TGTGCCAGCAGTTGGGCAAACAATCAGCCCCAGCATTTT	CASSWANNQPQHF
-	TRBV5-1	TRBJ1-5	-	TGCGCCAGCAGCTTCGAAGGGGGCAATCAGCCCCAGCATTTT	CASSFEGGNQPQHF
-	TRBV18	TRBJ2-7	TRBD1	TGTGCCAGCTCACTACGGGACAGCTCCTACGAGCAGTACTTC	CASSLRDSSYEQYF
few	TRBV4-2	TRBJ2-3	-	TGTGCCAGCAGCCCAGGGAGCGGGCGTGTAGATACGCAGTATTTT	CASSPGSGRVDTQYF
once	TRBV18	TRBJ1-1	TRBD1	TGTGCCAGCTCACCCCAAAAAGTACAGGGGGTGACTGAAGCTTTCTTT	CASSPQKVQGVTEAFF
few	TRBV29-1	TRBJ2-7	TRBD1	TGCAGCGTTGAAGATCCGGGACAGGCCTCCTACGAGCAGTACTTC	CSVEDPGQASYEQYF
-	TRBV30	TRBJ2-7	TRBD1	TGTGCCTGGAGGACAGGGGGCTGGCCAGGTCTCGAGCAGTACTTC	CAWRTGGWPGLEQYF
-	TRBV5-5	TRBJ2-3	-	TGTGCCAGCAGCTTGGAACGGGATCGTATGTATACGCAGTATTTT	CASSLERDRMYTQYF
-	TRBV6-6	TRBJ1-1	-	TGTGCCAGCACCACCGGCACTGAAGCTTTCTTT	CASTTGTEAFF
-	TRBV6-5	TRBJ2-7	-	TGTGCCAGCACCAAGGGACTGACGAGCTCCTACGAGCAGTACTTC	CASTKGLTSSYEQYF
-	TRBV4-2	TRBJ2-7	TRBD2	TGTGCCAGCAGCCAAGGTCCGGGACTAGCGGGCTCCTACGAGCAGTACTTC	CASSQGPGLAGSYEQYF
-	TRBV19	TRBJ1-1	-	TGTGCCAGTAGTGGGACCCGGAAGGAGGGGAACACTGAAGCTTTCTTT	CASSGTRKEGNTEAFF
few	TRBV2	TRBJ2-1	TRBD2	TGTGCCAGCAGCGCCTCCGGACTAGAGTTCGGTGAGCAGTTCTTC	CASSASGLEFGEQFF
few	TRBV7-9	TRBJ1-1	TRBD1	TGTGCCAGCAGCTTTAGCCACCCGGGACAGGGGAAGACTGAAGCTTTCTTT	CASSFSHPGQGKTEAFF
-	TRBV19	TRBJ2-3	TRBD2	TGTGCCAGTAGTCTCACTAGCGGGAGCACAGATACGCAGTATTTT	CASSLTSGSTDTQYF
few	TRBV30	TRBJ2-1	-	TGTGCCTGGAGTGTGACGGGAGTCTCGTACAATGAGCAGTTCTTC	CAWSVTGVSYNEQFF
-	TRBV14	TRBJ1-4	-	TGTGCCAGCAGCCAAGAAGGGGGTTTTACTGAAAAACTGTTTTTT	CASSQEGGFTEKLFF
-	TRBV18	TRBJ1-2	-	TGTGCCAGCTCACCTGAAGGGGCTTCTAGCTATGGCTACACCTTC	CASSPEGASSYGYTF
-	TRBV5-1	TRBJ2-5	TRBD2	TGCGCCAGCAGCTTAGGGACGCGGGGGCAAGAGACCCAGTACTTC	CASSLGTRGQETQYF
few	TRBV7-9	TRBJ2-7	-	TGTGCCAGCAGCTCCCCCGGGTCCCTCTACGAGCAGTACTTC	CASSSPGSLYEQYF
-	TRBV9	TRBJ2-1	-	TGTGCCAGCAGCGGATACCTTTCCAGCTCCTACAATGAGCAGTTCTTC	CASSGYLSSSYNEQFF
-	TRBV5-1	TRBJ2-7	TRBD2	TGCGCCAGCAGCTTGGATAGCGGGAGTACCTACGAGCAGTACTTC	CASSLDSGSTYEQYF